The next 7 T cell receptor beta chains were all read from a single sample in a study of technical replicates of blood from a handful of donors. Sequencing was performed with immunoSEQ multiplex PCR; in TCRdb, only in-frame clones are kept and a portion is missing. The sample has 45,000 to 60,000 clones; less than 95% are singletons. Sequences were obtained from PBMCs. The source of these receptors is a human donor in good health. Some clones in this sample may be carry-over from other donors' samples.

This chain joins TRBV4-1 and TRBJ2-7; weak D call: TRBD2 (6 bases). This CDR3 comprises 14 residues. The V and J ends lost 1 base and 6 bases respectively, with 13 bases between them. The V gene's germline CDR1 is MGHRA and CDR2 YSYEKL. CDR3 bases: TGCGCCAGCAGCCAAGCTGGGTTGGGGGGCGAGCAGTACTTC. It codes for CASSQAGLGGEQYF.

This clone was found once. The rearrangement joins TRBV14 to TRBJ1-1; the D is unclear. Looked up from germline, CDR1 is SGHDN and CDR2 is FVKESK. Trimming removed 4 bases from V and 0 bases from J, with 9 bases in between. The CDR3 has 14 amino acids. CDR3: CASSRDLLNTEAFF. The CDR3 DNA follows: TGTGCCAGCAGCCGAGATTTATTGAACACTGAAGCTTTCTTT.

The V gene is TRBV5-1, the J gene TRBJ2-7, with D possibly being TRBD1 (5 bases). The germline V gene encodes CDR1 SGHRS and CDR2 YFSETQ. Trimming removed 6 bases from V and 1 base from J, with 11 bases in between. This CDR3 is 13 amino acids long. This CDR3 reads CASKIQESYEQYF. Written as DNA, the CDR3 is TGCGCCAGCAAGATACAGGAATCCTACGAGCAGTACTTC.

The chain couples TRBV4-2 to TRBJ2-1; weak D call: TRBD2 (5 bases). Trimming shortened V by 0 bases and J by 7 bases, and 16 bases separated the two germline ends. The CDR3 consists of 16 residues. Germline V CDR1 and CDR2: LGHNA, YNFKEQ. The CDR3 protein is CASSQDKSPGGNEQFF. DNA of the CDR3: TGTGCCAGCAGCCAAGATAAATCGCCGGGCGGGAATGAGCAGTTCTTC.

J is TRBJ1-6 and V is TRBV11-2; 8 bases match TRBD1. The CDR3 is 17 amino acids. Germline V gives CDR1 SGHAT, CDR2 FQNNGV. Trimming removed 0 bases from V and 7 bases from J; junction bases left unmatched: 8. CDR3 in amino acids: CASSLDGGTGSNSPLHF. The CDR3 coding sequence is TGTGCCAGCAGCTTAGATGGTGGGACAGGCTCGAATTCACCCCTCCACTTT.

The chain employs TRBV6-1 and TRBJ1-2, with a weak D call TRBD1 (6 bases). The CDR3 loop spans 14 amino acids. The V end lost 5 bases, the J end lost 2 bases, and 12 bases lay between the germline ends. Germline CDR1 MNHNS, CDR2 SASEGT. The CDR3 loop is CASSPWDTNYGYTF. Written as DNA, the CDR3 is TGTGCCAGCAGTCCCTGGGACACCAACTATGGCTACACCTTC.

The V and J genes are TRBV5-1 and TRBJ2-5, with 13 bases aligning to TRBD2. Germline CDR1 is SGHRS and CDR2 is YFSETQ. Trimming removed 0 bases from V and 2 bases from J; junction bases left unmatched: 4. There are 17 residues in the CDR3. CDR3 sequence: CASSLGLAGGLQETQYF. The CDR3 nucleotides are TGCGCCAGCAGCTTGGGACTAGCGGGGGGCCTACAAGAGACCCAGTACTTC.